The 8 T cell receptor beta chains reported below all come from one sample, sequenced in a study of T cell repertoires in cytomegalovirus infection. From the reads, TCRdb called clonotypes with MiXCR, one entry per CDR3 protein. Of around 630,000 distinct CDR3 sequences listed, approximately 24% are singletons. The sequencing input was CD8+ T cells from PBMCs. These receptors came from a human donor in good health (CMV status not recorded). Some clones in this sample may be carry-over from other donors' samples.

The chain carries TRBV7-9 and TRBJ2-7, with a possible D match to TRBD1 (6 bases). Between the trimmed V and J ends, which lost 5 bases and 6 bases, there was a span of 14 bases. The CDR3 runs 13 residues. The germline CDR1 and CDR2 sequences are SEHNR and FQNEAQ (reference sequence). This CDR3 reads CASSAGTPLEQYF. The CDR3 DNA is TGTGCCAGCAGCGCCGGGACACCGCTCGAGCAGTACTTC. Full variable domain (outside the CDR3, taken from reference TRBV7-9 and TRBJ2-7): DTGVSQNPRHKITKRGQNVTFRCDPISEHNRLYWYRQTLGQGPEFLTYFQNEAQLEKSRLLSDRFSAERPKGSFSTLEIQRTEQGDSAMYLCASSAGTPLEQYFGPGTRLTVT.

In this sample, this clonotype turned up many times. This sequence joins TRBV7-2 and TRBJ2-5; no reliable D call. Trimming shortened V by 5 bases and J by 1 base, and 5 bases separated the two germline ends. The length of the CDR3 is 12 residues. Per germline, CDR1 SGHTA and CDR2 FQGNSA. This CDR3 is CASSPFQETQYF. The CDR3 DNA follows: TGTGCCAGCAGCCCCTTCCAAGAGACCCAGTACTTC.

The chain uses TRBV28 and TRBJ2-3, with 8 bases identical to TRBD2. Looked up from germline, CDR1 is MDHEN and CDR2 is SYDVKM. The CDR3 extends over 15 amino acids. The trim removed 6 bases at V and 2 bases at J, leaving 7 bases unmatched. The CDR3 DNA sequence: TGTGCCAGCAGCCCCGGGACTAGTGCCACAGATACGCAGTATTTT. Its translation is CASSPGTSATDTQYF.

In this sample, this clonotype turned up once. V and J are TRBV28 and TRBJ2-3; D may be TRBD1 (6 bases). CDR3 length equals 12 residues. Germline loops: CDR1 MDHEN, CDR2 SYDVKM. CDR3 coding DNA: TGTGTCACCTCAACAGGGTCAGATACGCAGTATTTT. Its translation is CVTSTGSDTQYF.

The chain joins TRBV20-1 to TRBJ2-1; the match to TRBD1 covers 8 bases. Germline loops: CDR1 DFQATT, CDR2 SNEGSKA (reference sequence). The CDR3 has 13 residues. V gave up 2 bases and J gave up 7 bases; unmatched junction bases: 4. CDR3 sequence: CSARQGAWNEQFF. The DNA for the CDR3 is TGCAGTGCTAGACAGGGGGCGTGGAATGAGCAGTTCTTC.

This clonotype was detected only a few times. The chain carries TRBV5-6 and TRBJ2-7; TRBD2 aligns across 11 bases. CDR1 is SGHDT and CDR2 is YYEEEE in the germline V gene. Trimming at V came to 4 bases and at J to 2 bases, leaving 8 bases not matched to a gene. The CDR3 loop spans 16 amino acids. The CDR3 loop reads CASSPLTSGAAYEQYF. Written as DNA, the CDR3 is TGTGCCAGCAGCCCCCTGACTAGCGGGGCTGCCTACGAGCAGTACTTC.

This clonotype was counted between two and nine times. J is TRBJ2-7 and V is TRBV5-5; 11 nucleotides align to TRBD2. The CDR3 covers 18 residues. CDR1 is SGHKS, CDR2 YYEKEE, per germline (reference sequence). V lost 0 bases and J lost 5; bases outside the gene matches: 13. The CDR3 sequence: CASSLEPLAGATPDEQYF. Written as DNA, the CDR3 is TGTGCCAGCAGCTTGGAACCACTAGCGGGGGCCACGCCGGACGAGCAGTACTTC. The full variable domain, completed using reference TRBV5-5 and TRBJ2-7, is DAGVTQSPTHLIKTRGQQVTLRCSPISGHKSVSWYQQVLGQGPQFIFQYYEKEERGRGNFPDRFSARQFPNYSSELNVNALLLGDSALYLCASSLEPLAGATPDEQYFGPGTRLTVT.

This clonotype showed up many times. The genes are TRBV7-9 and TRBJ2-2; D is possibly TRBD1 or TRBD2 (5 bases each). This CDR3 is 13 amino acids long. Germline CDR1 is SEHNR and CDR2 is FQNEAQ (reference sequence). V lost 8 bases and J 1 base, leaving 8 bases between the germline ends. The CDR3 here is CASPGGNTGELFF. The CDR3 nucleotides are TGTGCCAGCCCTGGGGGGAACACCGGGGAGCTGTTTTTT.